What follows describes a single TCR beta chain. The sample originates from a study of cytomegalovirus exposure and HLA in healthy donors. This CDR3 region has 13 residues. The V end was cut by 5 bases, the J end by 4 bases, with 9 bases between. Germline lookup yields CDR1 SGHRS and CDR2 YFSETQ. Use of 60 Vbeta and 13 Jbeta primers characterized the PCR. Method: immunoSEQ multiplex PCR; TCRdb's copy keeps in-frame clones and lacks some. Here the sample spans some 150,000 clones, around 80% being singletons. V is TRBV5-1 and J is TRBJ2-2, with D possibly matching TRBD1 (5 bases). The sequenced material came from PBMCs. The sequence came from a woman aged 50 to 60 in good health and CMV-seropositive. CDR3 residues: CASSPGITGELFF. As DNA, the CDR3 is TGCGCCAGCAGTCCAGGGATCACCGGGGAGCTGTTTTTT. Based on the CDR3 plus reference TRBV5-1 and TRBJ2-2, the full variable domain is KAGVTQTPRYLIKTRGQQVTLSCSPISGHRSVSWYQQTPGQGLQFLFEYFSETQRNKGNFPGRFSGRQFSNSRSEMNVSTLELGDSALYLCASSPGITGELFFGEGSRLTVL.